Given below is one T cell receptor beta chain in context. Its recognized antigen is unknown. There are no base qualities to consult, and no much larger clone falls within one base. Interpreted using the paper, the treatment or condition label stands for: live attenuated yellow fever vaccine strain. Two biological replicates of bulk PBMCs were collected at each blood-draw timepoint. PBMCs were isolated from peripheral blood using a standard Ficoll-Paque protocol. TriZol was used to extract RNA from bulk PBMCs, from CD4 and CD8 fractions, and from dextramer-positive and dextramer-negative fractions. These data belong to a study of T cells after yellow fever vaccination (dated by TCRdb to between 2018 and 2020). Concerning the study at large: The SMART-Seq v4 Ultra Low Input RNA kit was used to prepare libraries from fractions with low cell numbers. To follow T-cell clones before and after primary and booster YFV17D yellow fever vaccination, bulk TCR alpha and beta repertoires were sequenced over time. Two healthy male donors made up the cohort, one aged 18 to 30 years and the other aged 30 to 40 years. Blood was collected at multiple timepoints before and after primary and secondary immunization, and bulk PBMC replicates and cell subsets were isolated. General conclusions and limits of the study: Because abundant contaminating clonotypes from the bulk population could be contained in FACS-sorted repertoires, computational filtering was required. A small share of clonotypes was detected in both CD4 and CD8 compartments, with the overlap likely arising from convergent recombination. The study included only two donors, which limits how far the findings can be generalized. The secondary T-cell response was found to be weaker but faster than the primary response, with a peak reached on day 5 rather than on day 15. After the booster, most of the clones that had expanded following primary vaccination were detected again (approximately 95% of CD4 and around nine tenths of CD8), which suggests that memory was broadly maintained.

The germline V gene provides CDR1 MDHEN and CDR2 SYDVKM. Including the terminal cysteine and phenylalanine, the CDR3 comprises 17 residues. The retained sequence is limited to the CDR3, 51 bases, with the frame set at the first base. The junction shows trimming of 6 bases on V and 0 bases on J, plus 18 bases between the germline ends. The instrument given in TCRdb is Illumina NovaSeq 6000. TCR cDNA was synthesized by 5'RACE template switching, which introduced a universal primer site and unique molecular identifiers. cDNA synthesis was primed from both the TCR alpha and TCR beta constant segments. Library amplification used two PCR steps, and the second PCR step added sample barcodes and sequencing adapters. Sequencing of the libraries was done on either Illumina HiSeq 2500 (2x100 bp) or NovaSeq (2x150 bp). The paper's processing steps were these. Demultiplexing of reads and collapsing into UMI consensus sequences were performed with MIGEC, and V(D)J alignment was carried out with MiXCR. Vaccine-responding clonotypes were defined with edgeR using replicate PBMC samples, requiring FDR below 0.01 and a log2 fold change above 5 up to day 15. CD4 or CD8 identity was assigned to each bulk clonotype according to whether the clonotype was present at higher abundance in the sequenced CD4 repertoire or the sequenced CD8 repertoire. The raw public reads went through TCRdb reprocessing: fastp at Q25, MiXCR clone calling, in-frame beta chains kept. A single entry per CDR3 protein holds the most common genes and DNA from its merged rows. The V and J calls were determined by TCRdb, not by the authors. The sample profile shows over 300,000 distinct CDR3 sequences; approximately 4% of them were found once. About 26% of the sample belongs to the ten largest clones.

Sequenced material: PBMCs, taken 5 days after the yellow fever booster vaccination. The sequence came from a man in his late teens or twenties who received the YFV17D yellow fever vaccine. The V and J segments used are TRBV28 and TRBJ1-5, and perhaps TRBD1 as D gene, on 5 matching bases. In nucleotide form, the sequence is TGTGCCAGCAGCCCCCCGGCAGGGCCTTATAGCAATCAGCCCCAGCATTTT. This translates into CASSPPAGPYSNQPQHF.